Below, 30 T cell receptor beta chains from the same sample are listed, as sequenced in a study of blood T cell repertoires in COVID-19. The protocol was immunoSEQ multiplex PCR, while the TCRdb copy is restricted to in-frame clones and leaves out a portion. The sample has some 180,000 clones, roughly 84% seen once; the top ten hold 15% to 20%. Sequenced input: peripheral blood. These receptors all stem from a man aged 45-65 years with COVID-19, enrolled during active disease.

The genes are TRBV7-9 and TRBJ1-6, with 8 bases fitting TRBD1. CDR3 length: 15 residues. Losses at the gene ends were 5 bases for V and 5 bases for J; bases not matched to a gene: 5. Germline V gene lookup returns CDR1 SEHNR and CDR2 FQNEAQ (reference sequence). CDR3 region: CASSPLTGDNSPLHF. The CDR3 DNA reads TGTGCCAGCAGCCCCCTGACAGGGGATAATTCACCCCTCCACTTT.

This chain links TRBV19 with TRBJ2-3, with a possible D match to TRBD1 (6 bases). Trimming removed 4 bases at V and 2 bases at J, with 16 bases between. Germline assignment: CDR1 LNHDA and CDR2 SQIVND (reference sequence). The CDR3 consists of 16 residues. This CDR3 reads CASSTPQGASTDTQYF. The CDR3 DNA sequence: TGTGCCAGTAGTACTCCACAGGGAGCCTCCACAGATACGCAGTATTTT.

J is TRBJ1-4 and V is TRBV30; D gene ambiguous. The CDR3 contains 15 residues. The V gene's germline CDR1 is GTSNPN and CDR2 SVGIG (reference sequence). Trimming pared 1 base from V and 0 bases from J, leaving 9 bases between. CDR3 protein: CAWSEDTATNEKLFF. DNA for the CDR3: TGTGCCTGGAGTGAAGATACGGCAACTAATGAAAAACTGTTTTTT.

This clone showed up just once. V is TRBV5-5 and J is TRBJ1-6; a weak D match, TRBD1 (5 bases). From germline, CDR1 is SGHKS and CDR2 YYEKEE (reference sequence). This CDR3 contains 16 residues. The germline V and J ends were trimmed by 4 bases and 1 base, with 12 bases remaining between them. The CDR3 protein is CASSPEEGSYNSPLHF. The CDR3 bases are TGTGCCAGCAGCCCGGAGGAGGGGTCCTATAATTCACCCCTCCACTTT.

This chain connects TRBV19 to TRBJ2-3; D unresolved. Germline CDR1 and CDR2: LNHDA and SQIVND (reference sequence). V was cut by 4 bases and J by 4 bases, with 15 bases left in between. The CDR3 contains 15 residues. CDR3 DNA: TGTGCCAGTAGTAACCAACAGTTCGCGTCAGATACGCAGTATTTT. Encoded protein: CASSNQQFASDTQYF.

The chain uses TRBV7-2 and TRBJ2-1; possibly TRBD2 for D (5 bases). The length of the CDR3 is 13 residues. CDR1 and CDR2 from the germline V gene are SGHTA and FQGNSA. Trimming pared 6 bases from V and 8 bases from J, leaving 14 bases between. The CDR3 spells CASRPTSFDEQFF. DNA for the CDR3: TGTGCCAGCAGACCAACTAGTTTCGATGAGCAGTTCTTC.

This chain uses TRBV9 with TRBJ2-2; D perhaps matches TRBD1 (6 bases). The germline CDR1 and CDR2 sequences are SGDLS and YYNGEE. The V end was cut by 0 bases, the J end by 1 base, with 7 bases between. This CDR3 contains 15 residues. The CDR3 protein is CASSVATGNTGELFF. The CDR3 DNA reads TGTGCCAGCAGCGTAGCGACAGGGAACACCGGGGAGCTGTTTTTT.

This sequence joins TRBV2 and TRBJ2-1; D possibly corresponds to TRBD2 (6 bases). The CDR3 sequence is 11 residues long. Germline loops: CDR1 SNHLY, CDR2 FYNNEI. V was trimmed by 10 bases and J by 5 bases, leaving 9 bases between them. In nucleotides, the CDR3 is TGTGCCACGGGACTCCACAATGAGCAGTTCTTC. Its translation is CATGLHNEQFF.

The chain is built from TRBV7-9 and TRBJ2-7; 7 positions agree with TRBD2. Germline CDR1 and CDR2: SEHNR and FQNEAQ (reference sequence). Unmatched junction bases numbered 7, after V lost 4 bases and J lost 1 base. This CDR3 is 15 amino acids long. This chain's CDR3 is CASSSRGGRSYEQYF. The CDR3 DNA reads as TGTGCCAGCAGCTCCCGCGGCGGGAGATCCTACGAGCAGTACTTC.

The chain joins TRBV7-2 to TRBJ2-1, with TRBD1 as a possible D gene (5 bases). The CDR3 is 18 residues long. V was trimmed by 1 base and J by 0 bases, leaving 16 bases between them. Germline loops: CDR1 SGHTA, CDR2 FQGNSA. The CDR3 nucleotides are TGTGCCAGCAGCTTAGTTCTCTTTAATGGGGCCTCCTACAATGAGCAGTTCTTC. Amino acid sequence: CASSLVLFNGASYNEQFF. Full variable domain (remainder filled in from reference TRBV7-2 and TRBJ2-1): GAGVSQSPSNKVTEKGKDVELRCDPISGHTALYWYRQSLGQGLEFLIYFQGNSAPDKSGLPSDRFSAERTGGSVSTLTIQRTQQEDSAVYLCASSLVLFNGASYNEQFFGPGTRLTVL.

The CDR3 spells CASSLMADSGGGYTF. Here the CDR3 DNA reads TGTGCCAGCAGTTTAATGGCGGACTCAGGTGGGGGCTACACCTTC. J is TRBJ1-2 and V is TRBV27; D is unresolved. Between the trimmed V and J ends, which lost 2 bases and 8 bases, there was a span of 18 bases. The CDR3 spans 15 residues. Germline V CDR1 and CDR2: MNHEY, SMNVEV (reference sequence).

This chain uses TRBV30 with TRBJ2-1; 12 bases fit TRBD2. This CDR3 spans 14 amino acids. Germline CDR1 reads GTSNPN; CDR2 reads SVGIG (reference sequence). V trimming: 5 bases; J trimming: 4 bases; junction bases outside the gene matches: 3. The CDR3 nucleotides read TGTGCCTGGGGACTAGCGGGAAGTTACAATGAGCAGTTCTTC. It translates to CAWGLAGSYNEQFF.

DNA for the CDR3: TGTGCCAGCAGCCAAGTTGGAGTTACCGGGGAGCTGTTTTTT. Its protein product is CASSQVGVTGELFF. The V call is TRBV14, the J call TRBJ2-2, with D hard to call. V lost 1 base, J lost 5 bases, and 8 bases lay in between. CDR1 and CDR2 from the germline V gene are SGHDN and FVKESK. The CDR3 loop spans 14 amino acids.

J is TRBJ1-5 and V is TRBV6-6, with 7 bases identical to TRBD1. Germline assignment: CDR1 MNHNY and CDR2 SVGAGI (reference sequence). The CDR3 is 15 amino acids. The J segment lost 1 base and the V segment lost 5 bases, leaving 5 bases of the junction unmatched. The CDR3 bases are TGTGCCAGCAGTCCGACAGGGATGAGCAATCAGCCCCAGCATTTT. This codes for CASSPTGMSNQPQHF.

The rearrangement joins TRBV7-6 to TRBJ2-3; 7 positions match TRBD1. Looked up from germline, CDR1 is SGHVS and CDR2 is FNYEAQ. The CDR3 is made up of 16 amino acids. V gave up 2 bases and J gave up 2 bases; unmatched junction bases: 7. The CDR3 is CASSLQTGWSTDTQYF. In DNA form, the CDR3 reads TGTGCCAGCAGCTTACAGACAGGGTGGTCCACAGATACGCAGTATTTT.

V is TRBV12-3 or TRBV12-4 and J is TRBJ2-3; D is unclear. This CDR3 region has 11 residues. Trimming shortened V by 6 bases and J by 5 bases, and 6 bases separated the two germline ends. CDR3 bases: TGTGCCAGCAGCCAGGTAGATACGCAGTATTTT. The encoded protein is CASSQVDTQYF.

This chain uses TRBV30 with TRBJ2-7, with 8 bases matching TRBD1. CDR1 and CDR2 from the germline V gene are GTSNPN and SVGIG (reference sequence). CDR3 length: 13 amino acids. V lost 3 bases to trimming and J lost 5 bases; unmatched junction nucleotides: 6. CDR3 sequence: CAWSRQGSNEQYF. The CDR3 coding sequence is TGTGCCTGGAGCCGACAGGGGTCTAACGAGCAGTACTTC.

V usage is TRBV5-5 and J usage is TRBJ2-7; tentatively, D is TRBD1 (6 bases). Deletions cut 1 base from V and 0 bases from J, with 11 bases between. This CDR3 is 15 amino acids long. Germline values: CDR1 SGHKS, CDR2 YYEKEE (reference sequence). Written as DNA, the CDR3 is TGTGCCAGCAGCTTGCGGGACAAGAGCTCCTACGAGCAGTACTTC. The encoded protein is CASSLRDKSSYEQYF.

The V and J genes are TRBV7-2 and TRBJ1-5; TRBD1 matches at 10 bases. CDR1 and CDR2 from the germline V gene are SGHTA and FQGNSA. This CDR3 comprises 15 residues. After removal of 6 bases from V and 5 bases from J, the junction contained 7 bases not matched to a gene. This CDR3 reads CASRGQGIGDQPQHF. The CDR3 nucleotides are TGTGCCAGCAGGGGACAGGGGATTGGCGATCAGCCCCAGCATTTT.

The chain recombines TRBV6-5 with TRBJ2-1, with D maybe TRBD2 (6 bases). The ends were cut back, 2 bases at V and 0 bases at J, with 8 bases in the middle. The CDR3 runs to 15 residues. CDR1 MNHEY and CDR2 SVGAGI come from the germline V gene. The CDR3 loop reads CASSYRGTSYNEQFF. The CDR3 DNA sequence: TGTGCCAGCAGTTACCGCGGGACCTCCTACAATGAGCAGTTCTTC.

J is TRBJ2-1 and V is TRBV6-2 or TRBV6-3, with TRBD2 matching 7 bases. The CDR3 length is 14 residues. Per germline, CDR1 MNHEY and CDR2 SVGEGT. With 6 bases clipped from V and 5 bases from J, the junction kept 7 bases outside the gene matches. In nucleotides, the CDR3 is TGTGCCAGCAGCCCTGGGACTAAACACAATGAGCAGTTCTTC. This translates into CASSPGTKHNEQFF.

The chain carries TRBV6-5 and TRBJ2-3; 8 nucleotides match TRBD1. Germline trimming cut 10 bases from V and 1 base from J; bases unmatched to any gene: 1. The germline V gene encodes CDR1 MNHEY and CDR2 SVGAGI. The CDR3 is made up of 12 amino acids. The CDR3 reads CATTGGTDTQYF. The CDR3 DNA reads as TGTGCCACGACAGGGGGCACAGATACGCAGTATTTT.

The CDR3 loop is CATCARENTEAFF. In DNA, the CDR3 is TGTGCCACCTGCGCTCGGGAGAACACTGAAGCTTTCTTT. V and J are TRBV24-1 and TRBJ1-1; D is uncertain. Trimming left V 9 bases short and J 1 base short, with 11 bases between. This CDR3 has 13 residues. CDR1 and CDR2 from the germline V gene are KGHDR and SFDVKD.

In its sample, this clone was seen once. The chain combines TRBV7-2 with TRBJ2-5, with D hard to call. Germline V lookup: CDR1 SGHTA, CDR2 FQGNSA. V gave up 4 bases and J gave up 3 bases, with 15 bases separating them. This CDR3 is built from 15 residues. In DNA form, the CDR3 reads TGTGCCAGCAGCTCATCTAGTGCCCATGAAGAGACCCAGTACTTC. The encoded protein is CASSSSSAHEETQYF. The full variable domain, rest sourced from reference TRBV7-2 and TRBJ2-5, is GAGVSQSPSNKVTEKGKDVELRCDPISGHTALYWYRQSLGQGLEFLIYFQGNSAPDKSGLPSDRFSAERTGGSVSTLTIQRTQQEDSAVYLCASSSSSAHEETQYFGPGTRLLVL.

The rearrangement joins TRBV18 to TRBJ2-1; 13 bases align to TRBD2. Trimming removed 4 bases from V and 0 bases from J; junction bases left unmatched: 6. CDR3 size: 18 residues. Germline CDR1 reads KGHSH; CDR2 reads LQKENI. The CDR3 region has the DNA TGTGCCAGCTCACTAGGACTAGCGGGAGTTTCCTCCTACAATGAGCAGTTCTTC. Its translation is CASSLGLAGVSSYNEQFF.

This rearrangement joins TRBV4-1 to TRBJ2-3; TRBD2 matches 9 bases. Germline V CDR1 and CDR2: MGHRA, YSYEKL. CDR3 size: 17 residues. Unmatched junction bases numbered 8, after V lost 1 base and J lost 3 bases. The CDR3, as DNA: TGCGCCAGCAGCCAAGCGCCTAGCGGGGCTGGAACAGATACGCAGTATTTT. This translates into CASSQAPSGAGTDTQYF.

The chain uses TRBV5-5 and TRBJ2-2, with unresolved D. V was shortened by 0 bases and J by 5 bases, with 2 bases between the two germline ends. The germline V gene has CDR1 SGHKS and CDR2 YYEKEE (reference sequence). CDR3 size: 12 residues. CDR3 in DNA: TGTGCCAGCAGCTTGGCGACCGGGGAGCTGTTTTTT. Translating it yields CASSLATGELFF.

The CDR3 here is CASGWDRVNYGYTF. For the CDR3, the DNA is TGTGCCAGCGGCTGGGACAGGGTTAACTATGGCTACACCTTC. The rearrangement joins TRBV27 to TRBJ1-2, with 9 positions matching TRBD1. There are 14 residues in the CDR3. The V gene's germline CDR1 is MNHEY and CDR2 SMNVEV (reference sequence). V shed 8 bases, J shed 1 base, and the junction held 5 bases outside the gene matches.

The V gene is TRBV25-1, the J gene TRBJ2-2; D might be TRBD1 (6 bases). Trimming stripped 5 bases from V and 4 bases from J, with 8 bases between. CDR1 and CDR2 (germline): MGHDK, SYGVNS. The CDR3 length is 13 residues. This CDR3 reads CASSRQVTGELFF. Written as DNA, the CDR3 is TGTGCCAGCAGTCGACAGGTCACCGGGGAGCTGTTTTTT.

The genes are TRBV10-3 and TRBJ2-7, with D unclear. Trimming left V 8 bases short and J 0 bases short, with 8 bases between. The germline V gene has CDR1 ENHRY and CDR2 SYGVKD. This CDR3 spans 12 amino acids. The CDR3 sequence is CAISPLSYEQYF. In DNA form, the CDR3 reads TGTGCCATCTCCCCCCTCTCCTACGAGCAGTACTTC.